The 10 T cell receptor beta chains below were found in one sample sequenced in a study of blood T cell repertoires in COVID-19. Produced via immunoSEQ multiplex PCR; TCRdb's table is partial and in-frame only. The sample carries around 230,000 clones, 81% recorded once. Sequences were obtained from peripheral blood. The receptors were gathered from a woman aged 80 or over with acute or convalescent COVID-19.

This chain connects TRBV30 to TRBJ2-7; 10 bases line up with TRBD1. The CDR3 consists of 13 residues. CDR1 is GTSNPN and CDR2 is SVGIG in the germline V gene (reference sequence). After removal of 8 bases from V and 5 bases from J, the junction contained 9 bases not matched to a gene. The CDR3 nucleotides are TGTGCCGGGGGGACAGGGGATTTCGACGAGCAGTACTTC. Translation gives CAGGTGDFDEQYF.

This clone was recorded a few times. The chain couples TRBV5-1 to TRBJ2-2, with 7 nucleotides matching TRBD1. This CDR3 is 16 amino acids long. Unmatched junction bases numbered 9, after V lost 2 bases and J lost 5 bases. Germline CDR1 reads SGHRS; CDR2 reads YFSETQ. The CDR3 reads CASSLRDSPATGELFF. The CDR3, as DNA: TGCGCCAGCAGCTTACGGGACAGCCCAGCGACCGGGGAGCTGTTTTTT.

The chain joins TRBV28 to TRBJ1-5, with TRBD1 identical over 7 bases. CDR1 and CDR2 from the germline V gene are MDHEN and SYDVKM. This CDR3 comprises 15 residues. V shed 7 bases, J shed 6 bases, and the junction held 12 bases outside the gene matches. CDR3 DNA sequence: TGTGCCAGCACCCCGGCTTCGACAGGGATTCAGCCCCAGCATTTT. Its protein product is CASTPASTGIQPQHF.

This clone has a single count. This chain uses TRBV7-2 with TRBJ2-1, with 10 bases lining up with TRBD1. V lost 5 bases to trimming and J lost 7 bases; unmatched junction nucleotides: 11. The CDR3 runs to 16 residues. Germline assignment: CDR1 SGHTA and CDR2 FQGNSA. The chain's CDR3 is CASSKTGTGVRNEQFF. The CDR3 DNA follows: TGTGCCAGCAGCAAAACCGGGACAGGGGTTAGAAATGAGCAGTTCTTC.

As concerns this clone: The identical CDR3 is also encoded by other nucleotide sequences in the sample. The chain carries TRBV9 and TRBJ2-1, with TRBD1 matching 7 bases. Germline CDR1 is SGDLS and CDR2 is YYNGEE. After removal of 0 bases from V and 0 bases from J, the junction contained 0 bases not matched to a gene. CDR3 size: 15 residues. The CDR3 loop is CASSVAGGSYNEQFF. DNA of the CDR3: TGTGCCAGCAGCGTAGCAGGGGGCTCCTACAATGAGCAGTTCTTC.

V gene TRBV10-3 combines with J gene TRBJ2-3, with 9 nucleotides matching TRBD2. Germline CDR1 and CDR2: ENHRY and SYGVKD. V gave up 3 bases and J gave up 1 base; unmatched junction bases: 5. The CDR3 length is 16 residues. DNA of the CDR3: TGTGCCATCAGTGATCATACTAGCGGGCGCACAGATACGCAGTATTTT. It specifies CAISDHTSGRTDTQYF.

This clone turned up a few times. The chain uses TRBV5-1 and TRBJ2-2, with 7 bases fitting TRBD1. CDR3 length equals 14 residues. Looked up from germline, CDR1 is SGHRS and CDR2 is YFSETQ. With 4 bases clipped from V and 3 bases from J, the junction kept 3 bases outside the gene matches. CDR3 in amino acids: CASSVGTDTGELFF. The CDR3, as DNA: TGCGCCAGCAGCGTAGGGACAGACACCGGGGAGCTGTTTTTT. Full variable domain (outside the CDR3, taken from reference TRBV5-1 and TRBJ2-2): KAGVTQTPRYLIKTRGQQVTLSCSPISGHRSVSWYQQTPGQGLQFLFEYFSETQRNKGNFPGRFSGRQFSNSRSEMNVSTLELGDSALYLCASSVGTDTGELFFGEGSRLTVL.

V usage is TRBV5-4 and J usage is TRBJ2-3, with TRBD1 matching over 7 bases. Germline-derived CDR1 and CDR2 are SGHNT and YYREEE (reference sequence). CDR3 length: 16 residues. V was pared by 4 bases and J by 0 bases, with 8 bases of the junction left unmatched. The chain's CDR3 is CASSVNRGMSTDTQYF. CDR3 DNA: TGTGCCAGCAGCGTGAACAGGGGAATGAGCACAGATACGCAGTATTTT. Full variable domain (missing parts from reference TRBV5-4 and TRBJ2-3): ETGVTQSPTHLIKTRGQQVTLRCSSQSGHNTVSWYQQALGQGPQFIFQYYREEENGRGNFPPRFSGLQFPNYSSELNVNALELDDSALYLCASSVNRGMSTDTQYFGPGTRLTVL.

V gene TRBV5-1 combines with J gene TRBJ2-5; 8 positions match TRBD2. CDR1 and CDR2 from the germline V gene are SGHRS and YFSETQ. V lost 4 bases, J lost 5 bases, and 13 bases stayed unmatched. The CDR3 runs to 16 residues. CDR3 nucleotides: TGCGCCAGCAGCCCTAACCTCGGACTAGCTACGGAGACCCAGTACTTC. It specifies CASSPNLGLATETQYF.

In this sample, this clone turned up once. The V call is TRBV10-3, the J call TRBJ2-3; TRBD2 is a possible D gene (6 bases). Trimming stripped 8 bases from V and 6 bases from J, with 15 bases between. Per germline, CDR1 ENHRY and CDR2 SYGVKD. The CDR3 runs to 13 residues. CDR3 nucleotides: TGTGCCATCGGGGGGACCGAGCTCGATACGCAGTATTTT. As protein: CAIGGTELDTQYF.